The table lists the clone carrying this T cell receptor (beta chain) with a count of one. This sample was included in a study of blood T cell repertoires in COVID-19. The wider study: The United States, Italy and Spain provided the acute and convalescent COVID-19 samples. The analysed material was cDNA or gDNA that came from T cells, B-cell-depleted T cells, or PBMCs.

There are 12 residues in the CDR3. Germline V gene sequence: CDR1 MNHEY, CDR2 SVGAGI. Trimming pared 5 bases from V and 3 bases from J, leaving 2 bases between. Authors' processing steps: Cell counts per sample came from amplifying reference gene primers. Only in-frame clones appear in the TCRdb table, and some are missing; sequencing was by immunoSEQ multiplex PCR. V and J calls and clone size come straight from that table; D and trimming were deduced from the DNA. The sample includes approximately 110,000 clones, about 87% of them seen just once. The chain joins TRBV6-5 to TRBJ1-6; D is uncertain. Sequencing was done on a sample of peripheral blood. This sequence was found in a woman aged 50 to 60 with acute or convalescent COVID-19. CDR3 bases: TGTGCCAGCAGTCTCTATAATTCACCCCTCCACTTT. Its protein is CASSLYNSPLHF.